This TCR beta chain was documented in a study of T-cell memory formation after mild COVID-19. The germline V gene has CDR1 SQVTM and CDR2 ANQGSEA. The CDR3 is 11 amino acids. Trimming pared 4 bases from V and 6 bases from J, leaving 9 bases between. This clonotype has more than one count but fewer than ten. Amplification by 5'RACE using constant-segment primers produced TCR alpha and TCR beta cDNA libraries that carried sample barcodes and UMIs. Using its own MiXCR run on the 5' RACE reads, TCRdb lists one record per CDR3 protein. The profile shows around 200,000 distinct CDR3 sequences, roughly 10% of them singletons.

The chain links TRBV29-1 to TRBJ1-1; possibly TRBD1 for D (6 bases). Specimen: PBMCs or a T cell subset sorted from them (not recorded which). This TCR derives from a man aged 18 to 29 who had mild COVID-19 (a few samples of this study predate the infection). Cell type and time point are not known. CDR3 coding DNA: TGCAGCGTTGGGGGGGCGGCTGAAGCTTTCTTT. It translates to CSVGGAAEAFF.